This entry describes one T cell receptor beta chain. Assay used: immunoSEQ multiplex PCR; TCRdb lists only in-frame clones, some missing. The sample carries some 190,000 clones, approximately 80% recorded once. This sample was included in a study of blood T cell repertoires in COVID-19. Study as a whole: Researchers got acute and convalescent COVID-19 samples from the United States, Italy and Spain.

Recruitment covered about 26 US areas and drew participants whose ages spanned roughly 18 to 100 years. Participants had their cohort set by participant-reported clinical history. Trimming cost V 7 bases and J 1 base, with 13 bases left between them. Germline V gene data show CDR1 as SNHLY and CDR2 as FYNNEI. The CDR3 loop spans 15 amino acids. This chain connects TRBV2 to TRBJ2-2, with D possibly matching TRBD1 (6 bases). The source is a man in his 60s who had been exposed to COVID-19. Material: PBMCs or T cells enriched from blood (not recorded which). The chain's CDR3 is CASTWGRGNTGELFF. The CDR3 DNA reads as TGTGCCAGCACCTGGGGCAGGGGGAACACCGGGGAGCTGTTTTTT.